This T cell receptor beta chain came from a study of shared clonotypes between healthy human individuals. Study-wide results and limits: There were few donors, and this limited the genetic and exposure-history diversity represented.

The V and J ends lost 1 base and 0 bases respectively, with 7 bases between them. Per the germline V gene, CDR1 is MNHNS and CDR2 is SASEGT. This CDR3 has 15 amino acids. The CD8 memory sample joined CD45RO+ cells and CCR7-negative CD45RA+ cells. Details on this clone: The antigen is undetermined.

This was a deep-level run. Libraries were prepared by immunoSEQ multiplex PCR; TCRdb keeps only in-frame clonotypes and omits some of them. The table shows approximately 87,000 clones, with 60% to 65% occurring only once. Sample: memory CD8+ T cells sorted from blood. Subset reported: CD45RO+ cells pooled with CCR7-negative TemRA cells. The clonotype comes from a man aged 25-40 years in good health. This chain links TRBV6-1 with TRBJ2-1, with D tentatively TRBD2 (5 bases). The CDR3 here is CASSEDEGSYNEQFF. The CDR3 DNA reads TGTGCCAGCAGTGAAGATGAGGGCTCCTACAATGAGCAGTTCTTC.